These 9 T cell receptor beta chains share one sample of origin, sequenced in a study of cytomegalovirus exposure and HLA in healthy donors. It was with 60 Vbeta and 13 Jbeta primers that the PCR ran. Generated by immunoSEQ multiplex PCR, the TCRdb table keeps only in-frame clones and is missing some. The repertoire table contains 93,000 or so clones. The source material was PBMCs. These receptors were obtained from a man aged 40-49 years in good health and CMV-seronegative.

The chain joins TRBV7-9 to TRBJ2-3; 13 nucleotides align to TRBD2. The length of the CDR3 is 15 residues. V trimming: 4 bases; J trimming: 3 bases; junction bases outside the gene matches: 1. The germline V gene encodes CDR1 SEHNR and CDR2 FQNEAQ (reference sequence). The CDR3 sequence is CASSSGLAGTDTQYF. The CDR3 DNA reads as TGTGCCAGCAGCTCGGGACTAGCGGGGACAGATACGCAGTATTTT.

V gene TRBV9 combines with J gene TRBJ2-5; 12 bases are a match to TRBD2. The CDR3 is 18 amino acids. Unmatched junction bases numbered 8, after V lost 0 bases and J lost 2 bases. Germline-derived CDR1 and CDR2 are SGDLS and YYNGEE. The CDR3 protein is CASSVAGHGLAGQETQYF. The CDR3 DNA reads as TGTGCCAGCAGCGTAGCGGGCCACGGACTAGCGGGGCAAGAGACCCAGTACTTC.

The rearrangement joins TRBV2 to TRBJ2-3; 9 nucleotides align to TRBD1. Looked up from germline, CDR1 is SNHLY and CDR2 is FYNNEI. Trimming removed 6 bases from V and 0 bases from J; junction bases left unmatched: 7. The CDR3 loop spans 16 amino acids. In DNA, the CDR3 is TGTGCCAGCAGCGAGGGACAGGGTCAAAGCACAGATACGCAGTATTTT. Translated, it gives CASSEGQGQSTDTQYF. Filled out from reference TRBV2 and TRBJ2-3, the complete variable domain reads EPEVTQTPSHQVTQMGQEVILRCVPISNHLYFYWYRQILGQKVEFLVSFYNNEISEKSEIFDDQFSVERPDGSNFTLKIRSTKLEDSAMYFCASSEGQGQSTDTQYFGPGTRLTVL.

The chain carries TRBV7-2 and TRBJ2-2; the D gene is possibly TRBD2 (6 bases). V was pared by 1 base and J by 4 bases, with 10 bases between. Germline loops: CDR1 SGHTA, CDR2 FQGNSA. The CDR3 loop spans 15 amino acids. The CDR3 sequence: CASSLDGRGTGELFF. The CDR3 DNA sequence: TGTGCCAGCAGCTTAGACGGGAGAGGCACCGGGGAGCTGTTTTTT.

The genes are TRBV19 and TRBJ1-2; 10 bases are shared with TRBD1. The CDR3 is 13 residues long. CDR1 and CDR2 (germline): LNHDA, SQIVND (reference sequence). V shed 6 bases, J shed 3 bases, and the junction held 1 base outside the gene matches. This CDR3 is CASRGQGDYGYTF. CDR3 nucleotide sequence: TGTGCCAGTAGAGGACAGGGGGACTATGGCTACACCTTC.

Points on this clone: The same CDR3 is also encoded by other DNA sequences in this sample. This sequence joins TRBV9 and TRBJ1-4, with 8 bases identical to TRBD1. The CDR3 totals 14 residues. The J segment lost 7 bases and the V segment lost 1 base, leaving 3 bases of the junction unmatched. The germline CDR1 and CDR2 sequences are SGDLS and YYNGEE. Here the CDR3 reads CASSVQGASEKLFF. The CDR3 DNA is TGTGCCAGCAGCGTACAGGGGGCATCTGAAAAACTGTTTTTT. Looking up the rest from reference TRBV9 and TRBJ1-4 gives the full variable domain: DSGVTQTPKHLITATGQRVTLRCSPRSGDLSVYWYQQSLDQGLQFLIQYYNGEERAKGNILERFSAQQFPDLHSELNLSSLELGDSALYFCASSVQGASEKLFFGSGTQLSVL.

CDR3 in amino acids: CATSVNRDSVYEQYF. The CDR3, as DNA: TGTGCCACCAGCGTTAACCGGGACTCGGTCTACGAGCAGTACTTC. This chain uses TRBV15 with TRBJ2-7; tentatively, D is TRBD2 (6 bases). The V end was cut by 5 bases, the J end by 3 bases, with 17 bases between. Germline assignment: CDR1 LNHNV and CDR2 YYDKDF (reference sequence). This CDR3 has 15 amino acids.

The chain uses TRBV19 and TRBJ2-5; 7 bases map to TRBD2. Germline CDR1 is LNHDA and CDR2 is SQIVND (reference sequence). Trimming at V came to 9 bases and at J to 1 base, leaving 11 bases not matched to a gene. CDR3 size: 15 residues. The CDR3 sequence is CASAAPGGAQETQYF. CDR3 DNA: TGTGCCAGCGCTGCCCCGGGGGGAGCCCAAGAGACCCAGTACTTC.

The rearrangement uses TRBV7-9 and TRBJ2-1, with TRBD2 identical over 13 bases. The CDR3 totals 13 residues. CDR1 is SEHNR and CDR2 is FQNEAQ in the germline V gene (reference sequence). V was clipped by 3 bases and J by 10 bases; unmatched bases: 0. Here the CDR3 DNA reads TGTGCCAGCAGCTTGGGACTAGCGGGGGAGCAGTTCTTC. Translation: CASSLGLAGEQFF.